This is a list of T cell receptor beta chains from one sample in a study of OX40 agonist ivuxolimab in advanced cancers. The table came from immunoSEQ multiplex PCR; TCRdb's copy has only in-frame clones and leaves some out. The sample carries roughly 15,000 clones, 78% recorded once. The source material was CD4+ or CD8+ T cells sorted from blood, sampled in a trial of the OX40 agonist ivuxolimab. All receptors derive from an adult with an advanced solid tumor such as melanoma, head and neck, liver or kidney cancer. The CDR3 runs from the conserved cysteine through the conserved F or W. Each record gives: V gene, D gene, J gene, clone size, CDR3 protein, CDR3 DNA. A D gene is named only where the DNA matches it firmly. Not every row has a clone size; where given, it reads once, few, many or a size class.

V gene: TRBV5-4; D gene: TRBD2; J gene: TRBJ2-3; clone size: few; CDR3 protein: CASSLDQRGDLTDTQYF; CDR3 DNA: TGTGCCAGCAGCTTGGACCAGCGGGGGGACCTCACAGATACGCAGTATTTT
V gene: TRBV27; D gene: TRBD2; J gene: TRBJ2-7; clone size: few; CDR3 protein: CASSPGLAGAASYEQYF; CDR3 DNA: TGTGCCAGCAGTCCGGGACTAGCGGGAGCCGCCTCCTACGAGCAGTACTTC
V gene: TRBV4-1; D gene: .; J gene: TRBJ2-2; clone size: .; CDR3 protein: CASSQVGTITGELFF; CDR3 DNA: TGCGCCAGCAGCCAAGTAGGGACCATCACCGGGGAGCTGTTTTTT
V gene: TRBV25-1; D gene: .; J gene: TRBJ1-5; clone size: .; CDR3 protein: CASSESSGGGGDQPQHF; CDR3 DNA: TGTGCCAGCAGTGAATCTTCTGGGGGGGGCGGTGATCAGCCCCAGCATTTT
V gene: TRBV27; D gene: .; J gene: TRBJ2-1; clone size: .; CDR3 protein: CASSLSASSYNEQFF; CDR3 DNA: TGTGCCAGCAGTTTATCGGCTAGCTCCTACAATGAGCAGTTCTTC
V gene: TRBV5-4; D gene: TRBD2; J gene: TRBJ2-1; clone size: .; CDR3 protein: CASSLVPSGRNEQFF; CDR3 DNA: TGTGCCAGCAGCTTAGTCCCTAGCGGGAGAAATGAGCAGTTCTTC
V gene: TRBV11-2; D gene: .; J gene: TRBJ1-1; clone size: .; CDR3 protein: CASSHGTLPPPAFF; CDR3 DNA: TGTGCCAGCAGCCACGGGACACTCCCGCCCCCAGCTTTCTTT
V gene: TRBV5-4; D gene: .; J gene: TRBJ2-3; clone size: once; CDR3 protein: CASGGGGGPLTDTQYF; CDR3 DNA: TGTGCCAGCGGGGGGGGCGGAGGCCCCCTCACAGATACGCAGTATTTT
V gene: TRBV29-1; D gene: .; J gene: TRBJ1-2; clone size: .; CDR3 protein: CSVGPSLDVYTF; CDR3 DNA: TGCAGCGTTGGCCCCAGTCTCGACGTCTACACCTTC
V gene: TRBV5-8; D gene: .; J gene: TRBJ2-7; clone size: once; CDR3 protein: CASSLAQPNPYEQYF; CDR3 DNA: TGTGCCAGCAGCTTGGCCCAGCCTAACCCCTACGAGCAGTACTTC
V gene: TRBV2; D gene: .; J gene: TRBJ2-2; clone size: few; CDR3 protein: CASTYQGFSGELFF; CDR3 DNA: TGTGCCAGCACCTATCAGGGATTTAGCGGGGAGCTGTTTTTT
V gene: TRBV11-2; D gene: .; J gene: TRBJ2-1; clone size: few; CDR3 protein: CASRDSLYNEQFF; CDR3 DNA: TGTGCCAGCAGGGACAGCCTCTACAATGAGCAGTTCTTC
V gene: TRBV27; D gene: TRBD2; J gene: TRBJ2-7; clone size: .; CDR3 protein: CASSLLGTSALTYEQYF; CDR3 DNA: TGTGCCAGCAGTTTATTAGGGACTAGCGCCCTTACCTACGAGCAGTACTTC
V gene: TRBV28; D gene: .; J gene: TRBJ2-7; clone size: medium-sized; CDR3 protein: CASSLGTVYEQYF; CDR3 DNA: TGTGCCAGCAGCCTCGGGACGGTCTACGAGCAGTACTTC
V gene: TRBV7-6; D gene: .; J gene: TRBJ2-3; clone size: .; CDR3 protein: CASSPTGTDTDTQYF; CDR3 DNA: TGTGCCAGCAGCCCTACTGGGACCGACACAGATACGCAGTATTTT
V gene: TRBV7-9; D gene: .; J gene: TRBJ1-2; clone size: .; CDR3 protein: CASSVAGHPNYGYTF; CDR3 DNA: TGTGCCAGCAGCGTAGCCGGACACCCGAACTATGGCTACACCTTC
V gene: TRBV29-1; D gene: .; J gene: TRBJ1-1; clone size: .; CDR3 protein: CSIPGGVTEAFF; CDR3 DNA: TGCAGCATACCGGGGGGCGTTACTGAAGCTTTCTTT
V gene: TRBV15; D gene: TRBD2; J gene: TRBJ2-7; clone size: .; CDR3 protein: CATRASGSDEQYF; CDR3 DNA: TGTGCCACCAGGGCTAGCGGGAGTGACGAGCAGTACTTC
V gene: TRBV9; D gene: .; J gene: TRBJ1-3; clone size: once; CDR3 protein: CASSVTGSGNTIYF; CDR3 DNA: TGTGCCAGCAGCGTAACAGGCTCTGGAAACACCATATATTTT
V gene: TRBV27; D gene: .; J gene: TRBJ1-5; clone size: .; CDR3 protein: CASSFRDPNQPQHF; CDR3 DNA: TGTGCCAGCAGTTTCCGGGACCCAAATCAGCCCCAGCATTTT
V gene: TRBV10-3; D gene: TRBD1; J gene: TRBJ1-5; clone size: .; CDR3 protein: CAISESTGNNQPQHF; CDR3 DNA: TGTGCCATCAGTGAGTCGACAGGGAACAATCAGCCCCAGCATTTT
V gene: TRBV5-1; D gene: .; J gene: TRBJ1-1; clone size: .; CDR3 protein: CASSLAHRETEAFF; CDR3 DNA: TGCGCCAGCAGCTTGGCCCACAGGGAGACTGAAGCTTTCTTT
V gene: TRBV5-4; D gene: .; J gene: TRBJ2-5; clone size: .; CDR3 protein: CASSLEGWMGETQYF; CDR3 DNA: TGTGCCAGCAGCTTGGAAGGTTGGATGGGGGAGACCCAGTACTTC
V gene: TRBV6-1; D gene: TRBD1; J gene: TRBJ2-7; clone size: .; CDR3 protein: CASSEALATGGNEQYF; CDR3 DNA: TGTGCCAGCAGTGAAGCGCTCGCGACAGGGGGTAACGAGCAGTACTTC
V gene: TRBV4-1; D gene: TRBD1; J gene: TRBJ1-2; clone size: .; CDR3 protein: CASSLPPGQGENYGYTF; CDR3 DNA: TGCGCCAGCAGCCTCCCCCCCGGACAGGGGGAGAACTATGGCTACACCTTC
V gene: TRBV15; D gene: .; J gene: TRBJ2-1; clone size: .; CDR3 protein: CATSSPTRLGPNEQFF; CDR3 DNA: TGTGCCACCAGCAGCCCTACTAGACTCGGGCCCAATGAGCAGTTCTTC
V gene: TRBV7-6; D gene: .; J gene: TRBJ2-4; clone size: .; CDR3 protein: CASSLRPEGNIQYF; CDR3 DNA: TGTGCCAGCAGCTTACGGCCCGAGGGGAACATTCAGTACTTC
V gene: TRBV25-1; D gene: .; J gene: TRBJ1-1; clone size: .; CDR3 protein: CASSIDPNTEAFF; CDR3 DNA: TGTGCCAGTAGTATCGACCCGAACACTGAAGCTTTCTTT
V gene: TRBV6-1; D gene: TRBD1; J gene: TRBJ2-7; clone size: .; CDR3 protein: CASSGAGQELSYEQYF; CDR3 DNA: TGTGCCAGCAGTGGGGCCGGACAGGAGCTCTCCTACGAGCAGTACTTC
V gene: TRBV4-2; D gene: .; J gene: TRBJ2-7; clone size: .; CDR3 protein: CASSLAGGEQYF; CDR3 DNA: TGTGCCAGCAGCTTGGCTGGGGGCGAGCAGTACTTC
V gene: TRBV9; D gene: TRBD1; J gene: TRBJ1-2; clone size: .; CDR3 protein: CASSVGGQGYGYTF; CDR3 DNA: TGTGCCAGCAGCGTAGGGGGACAGGGCTATGGCTACACCTTC
V gene: TRBV7-3; D gene: .; J gene: TRBJ1-2; clone size: .; CDR3 protein: CASSLVGAGSKSF; CDR3 DNA: .
V gene: TRBV7-2; D gene: .; J gene: TRBJ1-5; clone size: .; CDR3 protein: CASSLSTGPYSNQPQHF; CDR3 DNA: TGTGCCAGCAGCTTATCCACAGGGCCGTATAGCAATCAGCCCCAGCATTTT
V gene: TRBV28; D gene: TRBD2; J gene: TRBJ2-7; clone size: .; CDR3 protein: CASSFVGGEYEQYF; CDR3 DNA: TGTGCCAGCAGTTTTGTGGGAGGGGAGTACGAGCAGTACTTC
V gene: TRBV25-1; D gene: TRBD1; J gene: TRBJ2-7; clone size: few; CDR3 protein: CASSLGQGVAYEQYF; CDR3 DNA: TGTGCCAGCAGTCTAGGACAGGGGGTCGCCTACGAGCAGTACTTC
V gene: TRBV5-1; D gene: TRBD2; J gene: TRBJ2-1; clone size: .; CDR3 protein: CASGWVGEGEQFF; CDR3 DNA: TGCGCCAGCGGATGGGTGGGGGAGGGAGAGCAGTTCTTC
V gene: TRBV19; D gene: .; J gene: TRBJ1-5; clone size: .; CDR3 protein: CASSMILGADQPQHF; CDR3 DNA: TGTGCCAGTAGTATGATTTTGGGGGCGGATCAGCCCCAGCATTTT
V gene: TRBV7-9; D gene: .; J gene: TRBJ1-2; clone size: few; CDR3 protein: CASSLLPRDYGYTF; CDR3 DNA: TGTGCCAGCAGCTTACTGCCCCGGGACTATGGCTACACCTTC
V gene: TRBV2; D gene: .; J gene: TRBJ1-5; clone size: .; CDR3 protein: CASREQGFNQPQHF; CDR3 DNA: TGTGCCAGCAGAGAACAGGGTTTCAATCAGCCCCAGCATTTT
V gene: TRBV28; D gene: TRBD2; J gene: TRBJ2-1; clone size: .; CDR3 protein: CASSFIPASGSDNEQFF; CDR3 DNA: TGTGCCAGCAGTTTTATCCCCGCTAGCGGGAGCGACAATGAGCAGTTCTTC
V gene: TRBV1; D gene: .; J gene: TRBJ2-7; clone size: .; CDR3 protein: CTSSQGGQGIYEQYF; CDR3 DNA: TGCACCAGCAGCCAAGGGGGACAGGGGATCTACGAGCAGTACTTC
V gene: TRBV15; D gene: .; J gene: TRBJ2-2; clone size: .; CDR3 protein: CATSRDWTLGSNTGELFF; CDR3 DNA: TGTGCCACCAGCAGAGATTGGACTTTAGGGTCGAACACCGGGGAGCTGTTTTTT
V gene: TRBV5-4; D gene: .; J gene: TRBJ2-5; clone size: .; CDR3 protein: CASSQAGGLGVQETQYF; CDR3 DNA: TGCGCCAGCAGCCAGGCTGGCGGGCTCGGGGTACAAGAGACCCAGTACTTC
V gene: TRBV5-6; D gene: .; J gene: TRBJ2-4; clone size: .; CDR3 protein: CASSPTQGYQYF; CDR3 DNA: TGTGCCAGCAGCCCCACTCAGGGATATCAGTACTTC
V gene: TRBV4-3; D gene: .; J gene: TRBJ2-1; clone size: .; CDR3 protein: CASSQEWGGEQFF; CDR3 DNA: TGCGCCAGCAGCCAAGAATGGGGCGGTGAGCAGTTCTTC
V gene: TRBV28; D gene: TRBD1; J gene: TRBJ1-5; clone size: .; CDR3 protein: CASSLLRQGYQPQHF; CDR3 DNA: TGTGCCAGCAGTTTACTGCGACAGGGATATCAGCCCCAGCATTTT
V gene: TRBV6-5; D gene: TRBD2; J gene: TRBJ2-7; clone size: .; CDR3 protein: CASSYGGGDEQYF; CDR3 DNA: TGTGCCAGCAGTTACGGGGGAGGGGACGAGCAGTACTTC
V gene: TRBV6-4; D gene: TRBD1; J gene: TRBJ2-6; clone size: .; CDR3 protein: CASSELPQGSGANVLTF; CDR3 DNA: TGTGCCAGCAGTGAATTGCCACAGGGGTCAGGGGCCAACGTCCTGACTTTC
V gene: TRBV10-1; D gene: TRBD1; J gene: TRBJ1-5; clone size: .; CDR3 protein: CASSESRDRDRNQPQHF; CDR3 DNA: TGCGCCAGCAGTGAGTCGAGGGACAGGGATAGAAATCAGCCCCAGCATTTT
V gene: TRBV10-2; D gene: .; J gene: TRBJ1-2; clone size: .; CDR3 protein: CASSADTYYGYTF; CDR3 DNA: TGCGCCAGCAGTGCTGACACATACTATGGCTACACCTTC
V gene: TRBV29-1; D gene: .; J gene: TRBJ2-2; clone size: .; CDR3 protein: CSGQGGSGELFF; CDR3 DNA: TGCAGCGGCCAAGGAGGGAGCGGGGAGCTGTTTTTT
V gene: TRBV20-1; D gene: .; J gene: TRBJ2-2; clone size: .; CDR3 protein: CSVGVGAVF; CDR3 DNA: .
V gene: TRBV6-5; D gene: .; J gene: TRBJ2-7; clone size: .; CDR3 protein: CASTFSDATEQYF; CDR3 DNA: TGTGCCAGCACCTTCTCGGACGCGACCGAGCAGTACTTC
V gene: TRBV7-9; D gene: .; J gene: TRBJ2-2; clone size: .; CDR3 protein: CASSFLGSLNTGELFF; CDR3 DNA: TGTGCCAGCAGCTTCCTAGGGAGCCTGAACACCGGGGAGCTGTTTTTT
V gene: TRBV4-3; D gene: .; J gene: TRBJ1-4; clone size: .; CDR3 protein: CASSQVWVREKLFF; CDR3 DNA: TGCGCCAGCAGCCAAGTCTGGGTTCGCGAAAAACTGTTTTTT
V gene: TRBV7-3; D gene: TRBD1; J gene: TRBJ2-5; clone size: .; CDR3 protein: CASSSTGAPTETQYF; CDR3 DNA: TGTGCCAGCAGCTCGACAGGGGCACCCACAGAGACCCAGTACTTC
V gene: TRBV28; D gene: .; J gene: TRBJ1-2; clone size: few; CDR3 protein: CASRRRGSPINYGYTF; CDR3 DNA: TGTGCCAGCAGGCGGAGGGGGTCTCCCATTAACTATGGCTACACCTTC
V gene: TRBV4-3; D gene: .; J gene: TRBJ1-2; clone size: .; CDR3 protein: CASSQEGGGLLNNYGYTF; CDR3 DNA: TGCGCCAGCAGCCAAGAAGGAGGGGGGCTCCTTAATAACTATGGCTACACCTTC